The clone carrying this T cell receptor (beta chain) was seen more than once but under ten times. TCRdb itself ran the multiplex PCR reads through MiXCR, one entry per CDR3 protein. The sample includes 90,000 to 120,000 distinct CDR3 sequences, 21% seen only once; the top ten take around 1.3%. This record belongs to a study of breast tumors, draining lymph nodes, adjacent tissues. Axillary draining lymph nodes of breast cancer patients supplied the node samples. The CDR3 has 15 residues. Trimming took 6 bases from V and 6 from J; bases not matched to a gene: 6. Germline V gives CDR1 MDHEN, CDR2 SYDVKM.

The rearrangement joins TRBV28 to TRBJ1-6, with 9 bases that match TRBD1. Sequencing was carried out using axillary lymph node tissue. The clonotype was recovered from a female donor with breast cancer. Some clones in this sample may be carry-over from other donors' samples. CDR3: CASSPTGGLNSPLHF. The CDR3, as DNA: TGTGCCAGCAGCCCGACAGGGGGACTTAATTCACCCCTCCACTTT.